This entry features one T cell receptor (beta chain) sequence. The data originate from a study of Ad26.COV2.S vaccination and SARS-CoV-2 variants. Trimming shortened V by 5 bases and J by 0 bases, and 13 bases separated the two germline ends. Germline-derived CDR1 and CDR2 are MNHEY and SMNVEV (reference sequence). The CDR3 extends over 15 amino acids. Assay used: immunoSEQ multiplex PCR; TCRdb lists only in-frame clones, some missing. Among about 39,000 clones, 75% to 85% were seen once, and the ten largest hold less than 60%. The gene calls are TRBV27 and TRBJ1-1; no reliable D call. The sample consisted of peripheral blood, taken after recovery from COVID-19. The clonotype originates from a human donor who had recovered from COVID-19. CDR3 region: CASSSGVTMNTEAFF. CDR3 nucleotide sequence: TGTGCCAGCAGTAGCGGGGTAACTATGAACACTGAAGCTTTCTTT.